The rows below give T cell receptor beta chains drawn from one sample of a study of response to subunit inactivated influenza vaccine. TCRdb reanalysed the RT-PCR reads using MiXCR and keeps one entry per CDR3 protein. Here the sample spans 860,000 or so distinct CDR3 sequences, about 20% being singletons. The sample was PBMCs from blood, taken 5 days after vaccination. These receptors all stem from a man aged 45-65 years who received an inactivated influenza vaccine. The CDR3 runs from the conserved cysteine through the conserved F or W. D genes are given only for firm matches. Size values are once, few and many counts, or a class for expanded clones, and some rows have none.

J gene | D gene | clone size | V gene | CDR3 DNA | CDR3 protein
TRBJ2-7 | TRBD2 | few | TRBV28 | TGTGCCAGCAGTTCCGTGAACCGAAGCGGGGCCCGCTCCTACGAGCAGTACTTC | CASSSVNRSGARSYEQYF
TRBJ1-1 | NA | NA | TRBV27 | TGTGCCAGCAGTTTATCAGGGGGACAAAAAGCTTTCTTT | CASSLSGGQKAFF
TRBJ2-1 | NA | NA | TRBV7-9 | TGTGCCAGCAGCCAAAGGACGGGCATCGGCTCCTACAATGAGCAGTTCTTC | CASSQRTGIGSYNEQFF
TRBJ2-5 | TRBD2 | few | TRBV20-1 | TGCAGTGCCCCCCCCGGGGGGTACCAAGAGACCCAGTACTTC | CSAPPGGYQETQYF
TRBJ2-1 | TRBD2 | NA | TRBV7-6 | TGTGCCAGCAGCTTGGACCATCTAGCGGGGGGGCCGGGGGAGCAGTTCTTC | CASSLDHLAGGPGEQFF
TRBJ2-7 | TRBD2 | NA | TRBV20-1 | TGCAGTGCTAGTAGCGGGGGGAGCTCCTACGAGCAGTACTTC | CSASSGGSSYEQYF
TRBJ2-1 | NA | NA | TRBV20-1 | TGCAGTGCTAGAGTCGGTCGGCGCAGATCCCATGAGCAGTTCTTC | CSARVGRRRSHEQFF
TRBJ1-2 | NA | many | TRBV20-1 | TGCAGTGCTAGAGATGGGACACCTACTACCACCTTC | CSARDGTPTTTF
TRBJ2-4 | TRBD1 | NA | TRBV6-1 | TGTGCCAGCAGTGATGCCAGGGACAGCATTCAGTACTTC | CASSDARDSIQYF
TRBJ2-7 | TRBD2 | few | TRBV27 | TGTGCCAGCAGTTTAGGGACTAGAGTAGGAGAGCAGTACTTC | CASSLGTRVGEQYF
TRBJ2-5 | NA | NA | TRBV20-1 | TGCAGTGCAAGACAGCGAGAGACCCAGTACTTC | CSARQRETQYF
TRBJ1-1 | NA | few | TRBV20-1 | TGCAGTGCTAGAACCCCTGGGAGGGACACTGAAGCTTTCTTT | CSARTPGRDTEAFF
TRBJ2-7 | NA | many | TRBV9 | TGTGCCAGCAGCGTGGGGTACGAGCAGTACTTC | CASSVGYEQYF
TRBJ2-1 | NA | NA | TRBV20-1 | TGCAGTGCTAGAGCTTCCGGTCCTCGCTGGGTCGATGAGCAGTTCTTC | CSARASGPRWVDEQFF
TRBJ2-1 | TRBD2 | few | TRBV7-8 | TGTGCCAGCAGCTTAAGCGGGACCTATGAGCAGTTCTTC | CASSLSGTYEQFF
TRBJ2-1 | TRBD2 | NA | TRBV11-1 | TGTGCCAGCAGACCCACCAGACCCACTAGCGGGAGCTCCTACAATGAGCAGTTCTTC | CASRPTRPTSGSSYNEQFF
TRBJ2-1 | TRBD2 | NA | TRBV20-1 | TGCAGTGCGGGATCAGCGGGAGAGATCTACAATGAGCAGTTCTTC | CSAGSAGEIYNEQFF
TRBJ2-5 | NA | NA | TRBV5-5 | TGTGCCAGCAGCTTGACAGGGAGAGGGGAGACCCAGTACTTC | CASSLTGRGETQYF
TRBJ2-3 | TRBD2 | many | TRBV20-1 | TGCAGTGCTAGGGACTTAGCGGGGGGATTAGATACGCAGTATTTT | CSARDLAGGLDTQYF
TRBJ2-7 | TRBD1 | NA | TRBV15 | TGTGCCACCAGCAGAGATCTGGTGACAGGGAACTACGAGCAGTACTTC | CATSRDLVTGNYEQYF
TRBJ1-3 | NA | few | TRBV20-1 | TGCAGTGCTAGAGGAGGGAGCGGAAACACCATATATTTT | CSARGGSGNTIYF
TRBJ1-6 | NA | NA | TRBV4-3 | TGCGCCAGCAGCCAATTGGACAGCTATAATTCACCCCTCCACTTT | CASSQLDSYNSPLHF
TRBJ2-5 | TRBD1 | NA | TRBV5-1 | TGCGCCAGCAGCCCGTGGGACAGGGGAAAGGAGACCCAGTACTTC | CASSPWDRGKETQYF
TRBJ2-7 | TRBD2 | NA | TRBV7-2 | TGTGCCAGCAGCCCGTCCGGACTAGCGGGAGGCTACGAGCAGTACTTC | CASSPSGLAGGYEQYF
TRBJ2-3 | NA | NA | TRBV10-3 | TGTGCCATCAGGGCAACCGGCGACACAGATACGCAGTATTTT | CAIRATGDTDTQYF
TRBJ2-1 | TRBD2 | few | TRBV20-1 | TGCAGTGAACCGGGACTAGTGGGCCATGAGCAGTTCTTC | CSEPGLVGHEQFF
TRBJ2-1 | TRBD2 | few | TRBV4-2 | TGTGCCAGCAGCCAAGAGTTGGGACTAGGTGGGAATGAGCAGTTCTTC | CASSQELGLGGNEQFF
TRBJ2-1 | NA | NA | TRBV5-6 | TGTGCCAGCAGCCCCGAGGGGACACCGTATCGGCAGTTCTTC | CASSPEGTPYRQFF
TRBJ2-2 | TRBD2 | few | TRBV20-1 | TGCAGTGCTAGACCAATAGCGGGAGGGCCGGTCGGGGAGCTGTTTTTT | CSARPIAGGPVGELFF
TRBJ2-3 | NA | NA | TRBV2 | TGTGCCAGCAGTGACAGAGGGACCACAGATACGCAGTATTTT | CASSDRGTTDTQYF
TRBJ1-2 | TRBD1 | few | TRBV7-8 | TGTGCCAGCAGCCACCCTTTGGAGGGGGCTGGAGGCTACACCTTC | CASSHPLEGAGGYTF
TRBJ2-7 | NA | NA | TRBV12-3/TRBV12-4 | TGTGCCAGCAGTTTGCATCTAGGACAGAGCTTCTCCTACGAGCAGTACTTC | CASSLHLGQSFSYEQYF
TRBJ2-3 | NA | few | TRBV24-1 | TGTGCCACCAGTGACCCTCTAGCGGATACGCAGTATTTT | CATSDPLADTQYF
TRBJ2-5 | NA | NA | TRBV28 | TGTGCCAGCAGTGCCCGGGACAATTTTTGGGAGACCCAGTACTTC | CASSARDNFWETQYF
TRBJ2-1 | TRBD2 | few | TRBV2 | TGTGCCAGCAGGGAAGCGGGGAGCTCCTACAATGAGCAGTTCTTC | CASREAGSSYNEQFF
TRBJ2-1 | TRBD1 | many | TRBV20-1 | TGCAGTGCTAGAGATTACCGACAGGGGACGTCCTACAATGAGCAGTTCTTC | CSARDYRQGTSYNEQFF
TRBJ2-1 | TRBD2 | NA | TRBV19 | TGTGCCAGTAGTATAACGACGGGAGGGCGAGATGAGCAGTTCTTC | CASSITTGGRDEQFF
TRBJ2-2 | NA | few | TRBV3-1 | TGTGCCAGCAGCCCCGGGACCCGACTTAACGCCGGGGAGCTGTTTTTT | CASSPGTRLNAGELFF
TRBJ2-5 | NA | NA | TRBV20-1 | TGCAGTGGCAGGGGTCGGGAGACCCAGTACTTC | CSGRGRETQYF
TRBJ2-7 | TRBD2 | NA | TRBV2 | TGTGCCAGCACCCCGCGGTTGCCGGGACTAGCGGGAACTACCTACGAGCAGTACTTC | CASTPRLPGLAGTTYEQYF
TRBJ1-4 | TRBD1 | NA | TRBV6-5 | TGTGCCAGCAGTTACTCCCCGGGACAGAATGAAAAACTGTTTTTT | CASSYSPGQNEKLFF
TRBJ1-3 | NA | NA | TRBV12-3/TRBV12-4 | TGTGCCAGCAGTTTCAAATTCTCTGGAAACACCATATATTTT | CASSFKFSGNTIYF
TRBJ1-5 | NA | NA | TRBV25-1 | TGTGCCAGCAGTGACGCAGGACTCAATCAGCCCCAGCATTTT | CASSDAGLNQPQHF
TRBJ2-7 | NA | many | TRBV4-2 | TGTGCCAGCAGCAGGGGGACTGACGCTCTGGAGCAGTACTTC | CASSRGTDALEQYF
TRBJ2-1 | NA | NA | TRBV24-1 | TGTTCCACCAGTGATGGCTCCTCGGGCAAGTTCTTC | CSTSDGSSGKFF
TRBJ1-6 | NA | NA | TRBV7-2 | TGTGCCAGCAGCCCCACAGGGAGCGGTTCACCCCTCCACTTT | CASSPTGSGSPLHF
TRBJ2-1 | TRBD2 | NA | TRBV12-3/TRBV12-4 | TGTGCCAGCAGTTTACGGCGGGGGGGCGTTAACGATGAGCAGTTCTTC | CASSLRRGGVNDEQFF
TRBJ2-3 | TRBD2 | few | TRBV4-1 | TGCGCCAGCAGCCAAGAAAGAAGGCTAGCGGGGGATGCTAGCACAGATACGCAGTATTTT | CASSQERRLAGDASTDTQYF
TRBJ2-1 | NA | NA | TRBV12-3/TRBV12-4 | TGTGCCAGCAGTCTTGGGGGGGCCTCGGATGAGCAGTTCTTC | CASSLGGASDEQFF
TRBJ1-1 | TRBD1 | few | TRBV24-1 | TGTGCCACCAGTGAGCGGACAGGGGGGACTGAAGCTTTCTTT | CATSERTGGTEAFF
TRBJ2-1 | NA | NA | TRBV12-3/TRBV12-4 | TGTGCCAGCAGTCCAGGGGCGGGATTCGAGCAGTTCTTC | CASSPGAGFEQFF
TRBJ2-1 | TRBD2 | NA | TRBV14 | TGTGCCAGCAGCCAAGAAACACTAGCGGGAAGCAATGAGCAGTTCTTC | CASSQETLAGSNEQFF
TRBJ2-3 | NA | NA | TRBV24-1 | TGTGCCACCTCATCGCAGGAAGATACGCAGTATTTT | CATSSQEDTQYF
TRBJ2-7 | TRBD2 | NA | TRBV4-3 | TGCGCCAGCAGCCAAGTGGGGGGGAAGTCCTACGAGCAGTACTTC | CASSQVGGKSYEQYF
TRBJ2-7 | NA | NA | TRBV11-2 | TGTGCCAGCAGCTTAGAGGGTGTTGGATACGAGCAGTACTTC | CASSLEGVGYEQYF